Presented here are 10 T cell receptor beta chains from one specimen sequenced in a study of blood T cells in healthy people across ages. The authors ran a second PCR of about 6 to 11 cycles using a sample-barcoded 5' primer and a J-beta primer mix. A single record per CDR3 protein comes from TCRdb applying MiXCR to the 5' RACE reads. The repertoire includes hundreds of thousands of distinct CDR3 sequences, 29% of them detected once, and 15% to 20% sits in the top ten. Sequenced material: blood. These receptor sequences come from a woman older than 75 in good health.

This clonotype was detected many times. This chain uses TRBV6-5 with TRBJ1-2, with a possible D match to TRBD1 (5 bases). CDR1 and CDR2 (germline): MNHEY, SVGAGI. V shed 0 bases and J shed 6 bases, with 11 bases lying between them. This CDR3 has 14 amino acids. The DNA of the CDR3 is TGTGCCAGCAGTTACTCGGGGGAAGTGAATGGCTACACCTTC. This encodes CASSYSGEVNGYTF.

This clonotype was seen a few times. Given a far larger clone just one base away, this is likely a sequencing read error. The chain uses TRBV28 and TRBJ1-2; 10 nucleotides line up with TRBD1. CDR3 length: 13 residues. The V gene's germline CDR1 is MDHEN and CDR2 SYDVKM. The CDR3 here is CASSPTGGYGYIF. CDR3 DNA: TGTGCCAGCAGCCCGACAGGGGGCTATGGCTACATCTTC.

V gene TRBV7-2 combines with J gene TRBJ1-5, with D perhaps matching TRBD1 (6 bases). The CDR3 runs 17 residues. Germline CDR1 reads SGHTA; CDR2 reads FQGNSA. V was cut by 1 base and J by 1 base, with 14 bases left in between. The CDR3 sequence is CASSLDSGAVSNQPQHF. CDR3 in DNA: TGTGCCAGCAGCTTAGATTCGGGGGCAGTGAGCAATCAGCCCCAGCATTTT.

This clonotype was counted many times. V and J are TRBV4-1 and TRBJ2-1, with TRBD1 matching over 9 bases. The CDR3 covers 15 residues. Germline-derived CDR1 and CDR2 are MGHRA and YSYEKL. J gave up 3 bases and V 3 bases, and 3 bases lay outside the gene matches. Here the CDR3 DNA reads TGCGCCAGCAGCCACGGGACAGGGTTCTACAATGAGCAGTTCTTC. Encoded protein: CASSHGTGFYNEQFF.

This clonotype was seen at least ten times. The V gene is TRBV7-9, the J gene TRBJ2-5, with a tentative D call TRBD1 (6 bases). Germline V gives CDR1 SEHNR, CDR2 FQNEAQ (reference sequence). V was clipped by 6 bases and J by 5 bases, with 13 bases between them. This CDR3 region has 13 residues. CDR3 bases: TGTGCCAGCAGTCCCAGGGGTGTGGAGACCCAGTACTTC. It codes for CASSPRGVETQYF.

This clonotype was counted many times. CDR3 sequence: CASSLQGGHYGYTF. The CDR3 DNA is TGTGCCAGCAGTTTACAGGGAGGTCACTATGGCTACACCTTC. The genes are TRBV12-3 or TRBV12-4 and TRBJ1-2, with TRBD1 as a possible D gene (5 bases). V was cut by 2 bases and J by 3 bases, with 10 bases left in between. The CDR3 runs 14 residues.

This clonotype came up many times. The V and J genes are TRBV5-6 and TRBJ1-2, with D hard to call. This CDR3 region has 13 residues. The germline V gene encodes CDR1 SGHDT and CDR2 YYEEEE. The V and J ends lost 1 base and 5 bases respectively, with 9 bases between them. The CDR3, as DNA: TGTGCCAGCAGCTTGCCCGGAGAATATGGCTACACCTTC. This translates into CASSLPGEYGYTF.

This clonotype was picked up many times. V gene TRBV6-5 combines with J gene TRBJ2-3; 8 nucleotides align to TRBD2. The CDR3 consists of 15 residues. Trimming removed 4 bases from V and 6 bases from J; junction bases left unmatched: 9. CDR1 and CDR2 (germline): MNHEY, SVGAGI. The CDR3 DNA reads as TGTGCCAGCAGTTTGGGCGGGGGGCCCCTGGATACGCAGTATTTT. The encoded protein is CASSLGGGPLDTQYF.

On this clonotype: A much larger clone is a single base away; this may be a read error. The gene calls are TRBV4-3 and TRBJ1-1, with D possibly matching TRBD1 (5 bases). Germline CDR1 is LGHNA and CDR2 is YSLEER. The germline V and J ends were trimmed by 3 bases and 6 bases, with 11 bases remaining between them. The CDR3 has 13 amino acids. CDR3 amino acids: CASSHSGRAEAFF. The CDR3 DNA reads as TGCGCCAGCAGCCACTCGGGACGGGCTGAAGCTTTCTTT.

V gene TRBV6-2 or TRBV6-3 combines with J gene TRBJ2-7, with D possibly TRBD2 on 7 matching bases. The length of the CDR3 is 15 residues. V lost 5 bases and J 7 bases, leaving 21 bases between the germline ends. CDR1 and CDR2 from the germline V gene are MNHEY and SVGEGT. The CDR3 here is CASSGAGALSNEQYF. Written as DNA, the CDR3 is TGTGCCAGCAGTGGGGCGGGGGCTTTGTCCAATGAGCAGTACTTC.